Listed below are T cell receptor beta chains from one sample, sequenced in a study of T-cell memory formation after mild COVID-19. TCRdb called the 5' RACE reads again in MiXCR, with one record for every CDR3 protein. The top ten clones hold roughly two fifths of a sample with under 150,000 distinct CDR3 sequences, 20% to 25% of them seen once. What was sequenced was PBMCs or a T cell subset sorted from them (not recorded which). Every receptor here comes from a man aged 18 to 29 who had mild COVID-19 (a few samples of this study predate the infection). Cell type and time point are not known. Each CDR3 is given with its conserved first and last residue. The order of the fields is V gene, J gene, clone size, D gene, CDR3 DNA, CDR3 protein. D genes are given only for firm matches. Not every row has a clone size; where given, it reads once, few, many or a size class.

>TRBV24-1|TRBJ2-5|NA|TRBD1
TGTGCCACCAGTGACCGGGGACAGGTGGGGGAGACCCAGTACTTC
CATSDRGQVGETQYF
>TRBV7-9|TRBJ2-1|few|NA
TGTGCCAGCAGCCCCACCGCCAGGTTAGGGAATGAGCAGTTCTTC
CASSPTARLGNEQFF
>TRBV4-3|TRBJ1-4|NA|NA
TGCGCCAGCAGCCAAGGGACCGGGACTAATGAAAAACTGTTTTTT
CASSQGTGTNEKLFF
>TRBV4-1|TRBJ2-5|NA|NA
TGCGCCAGCAGCCTCTTACTCCCCGAGACCCAGTACTTC
CASSLLLPETQYF
>TRBV6-2/TRBV6-3|TRBJ1-2|NA|NA
TGTGCCAGCAGCTCGGGGTGGAGCGGCTACACCTTC
CASSSGWSGYTF
>TRBV4-1|TRBJ2-6|NA|TRBD1
TGCGCCAGCAGCCAGACAGGGGCTGCCAACGTCCTGACTTTC
CASSQTGAANVLTF
>TRBV7-7|TRBJ2-5|NA|TRBD1
TGTGCTAGCAGCTTGGGGACAGGGGGGGCAGAGACCCAGTACTTC
CASSLGTGGAETQYF
>TRBV29-1|TRBJ2-3|few|NA
TGCAGCGCCACTGGGCAGGGCTTGGCAGATACGCAGTATTTT
CSATGQGLADTQYF
>TRBV4-3|TRBJ1-1|NA|NA
TGCGCCAGCAGCCAAGATGGAGGGGGGGCGAATTTTTTGGCTTTCTTT
CASSQDGGGANFLAFF
>TRBV5-1|TRBJ2-1|NA|NA
TGCGCCAGCAGCTTGGAGTGGCTATCCTACAATGAGCAGTTCTTC
CASSLEWLSYNEQFF
>TRBV6-5|TRBJ1-5|NA|NA
TGTGCCAGCAGTTACAGTACCCTGGGTCAGCCCCAGCATTTT
CASSYSTLGQPQHF